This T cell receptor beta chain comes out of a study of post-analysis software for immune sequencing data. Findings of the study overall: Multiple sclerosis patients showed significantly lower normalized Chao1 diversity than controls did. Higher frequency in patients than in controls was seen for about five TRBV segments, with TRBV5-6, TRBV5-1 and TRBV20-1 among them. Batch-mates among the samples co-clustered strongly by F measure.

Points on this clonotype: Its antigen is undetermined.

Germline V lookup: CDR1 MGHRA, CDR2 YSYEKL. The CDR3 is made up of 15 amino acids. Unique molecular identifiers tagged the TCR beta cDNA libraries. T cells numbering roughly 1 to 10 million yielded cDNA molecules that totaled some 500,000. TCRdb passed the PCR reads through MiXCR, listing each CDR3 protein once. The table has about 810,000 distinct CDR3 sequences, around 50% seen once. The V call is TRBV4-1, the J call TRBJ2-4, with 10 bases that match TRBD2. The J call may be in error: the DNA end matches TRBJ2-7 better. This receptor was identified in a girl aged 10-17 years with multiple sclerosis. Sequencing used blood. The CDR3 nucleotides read TGCGCCAGCAGCCATTCTCTAGCGGGAGCTTACGAGCAGTACTTC. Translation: CASSHSLAGAYEQYF.